This TCR beta chain was identified in a study of T cell responses to AZD1222 COVID-19 vaccine. Regarding the study as a whole: Only a handful of AZD1222 recipients, more than 5 in all, had baseline seropositivity.

Clones were sequenced by immunoSEQ multiplex PCR, and TCRdb holds only the in-frame ones, with some missing. This sample has tens of thousands of clones, with around 93% found just once. The V and J ends lost 5 bases and 0 bases, in that order; junction bases with no gene match: 8. The CDR3 has 17 amino acids. Germline V gene sequence: CDR1 SGHAT, CDR2 FQNNGV. There are a few counts of this clone. What it binds is unknown. The V call is TRBV11-2, the J call TRBJ2-1; 9 bases fit TRBD1. The receptor comes from an adult who received the AZD1222 COVID-19 vaccine. The material sequenced was peripheral blood, taken 28 days after the second AZD1222 dose. The CDR3 nucleotides read TGTGCCAGCAGCCCCCAAACAGGGGGCCCCTCCTACAATGAGCAGTTCTTC. Protein product: CASSPQTGGPSYNEQFF.